These T cell receptor beta chains were read from a single sample in a study of early stage breast cancer tumors. Produced via immunoSEQ multiplex PCR; TCRdb's table is partial and in-frame only. Of under 45,000 clones listed, around 68% are singletons. Sequenced input: blood. All receptors come from a person in their sixties with breast cancer. The CDR3 runs from the conserved cysteine through the conserved F or W.

V gene	J gene	CDR3 protein
TRBV5-1	TRBJ2-1	CASRREAGGYNEQFF
TRBV2	TRBJ2-1	CASRRDSINEQFF
TRBV28	TRBJ2-5	CASRVSGERTQYF
TRBV7-7	TRBJ2-1	CASSLDPGRNEQFF
TRBV7-3	TRBJ1-1	CASSVGQPNTEAFF
TRBV27	TRBJ1-2	CAARDWRGYTF
TRBV5-4	TRBJ1-2	CASSLGDRGGYGYTF
TRBV18	TRBJ1-2	CASSTDISYGYTF
TRBV19	TRBJ1-4	CASSSQGRDEKLFF
TRBV5-1	TRBJ1-1	CASSLEGGGTEAFF
TRBV2	TRBJ1-3	CASRLQGLAGNTIYF
TRBV5-6	TRBJ2-5	CASSLGLAGGTQYF
TRBV5-1	TRBJ2-2	CASIPGGGGVAGELFF
TRBV18	TRBJ1-1	CASTNRQREAFF
TRBV6-1	TRBJ2-2	CASTRGGTGELFF
TRBV5-1	TRBJ1-3	CASSSKGQGAGNTIYF
TRBV28	TRBJ1-2	CASRTGQSYGYTF
TRBV29-1	TRBJ1-1	CSVEGLSGTEAFF
TRBV19	TRBJ2-1	CASSLDRGAYNEQFF
TRBV11-2	TRBJ1-6	CASSRQGASSYNSPLHF
TRBV28	TRBJ1-1	CASSLYGVTTEAFF
TRBV20-1	TRBJ2-5	CSARDRLTQYF
TRBV28	TRBJ2-5	CASSSTGTVRETQYF
TRBV4-1	TRBJ1-2	CASSQVGSYGYTF
TRBV30	TRBJ2-7	CAWRDTGQGSEQYF
TRBV19	TRBJ2-3	CATLLGGTDTQYF
TRBV7-7	TRBJ1-6	CASSLDNSPLHF